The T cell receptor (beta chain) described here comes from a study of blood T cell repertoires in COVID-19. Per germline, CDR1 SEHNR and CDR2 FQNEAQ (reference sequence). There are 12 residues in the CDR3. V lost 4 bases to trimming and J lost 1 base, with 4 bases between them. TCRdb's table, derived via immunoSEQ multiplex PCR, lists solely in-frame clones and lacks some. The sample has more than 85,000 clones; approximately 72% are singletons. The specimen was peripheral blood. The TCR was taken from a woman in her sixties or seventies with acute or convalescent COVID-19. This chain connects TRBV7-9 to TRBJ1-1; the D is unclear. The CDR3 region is CASSYGNTEAFF. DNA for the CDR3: TGTGCCAGCAGCTACGGGAACACTGAAGCTTTCTTT.